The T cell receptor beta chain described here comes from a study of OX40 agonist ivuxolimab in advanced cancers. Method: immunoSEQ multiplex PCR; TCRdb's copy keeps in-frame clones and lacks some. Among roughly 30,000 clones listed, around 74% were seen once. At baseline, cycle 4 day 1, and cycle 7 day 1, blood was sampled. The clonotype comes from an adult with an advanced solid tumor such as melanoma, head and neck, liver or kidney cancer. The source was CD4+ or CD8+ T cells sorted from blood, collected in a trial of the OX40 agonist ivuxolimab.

CDR3 loop: CASSERRNTEAFF. The CDR3 DNA sequence: TGTGCCAGCAGTGAACGAAGGAACACTGAAGCTTTCTTT. The V call is TRBV2, the J call TRBJ1-1; D is unclear. Per the germline V gene, CDR1 is SNHLY and CDR2 is FYNNEI. The CDR3 length is 13 residues. Trimming removed 2 bases from V and 1 base from J, with 5 bases in between. Together with reference TRBV2 and TRBJ1-1, the CDR3 gives the full variable domain: EPEVTQTPSHQVTQMGQEVILRCVPISNHLYFYWYRQILGQKVEFLVSFYNNEISEKSEIFDDQFSVERPDGSNFTLKIRSTKLEDSAMYFCASSERRNTEAFFGQGTRLTVV.